Sequencing of this TCR beta chain was carried out in a study of blood T cell repertoires in COVID-19. The overall study: COVID-19 samples, acute and convalescent, were from the United States, Italy and Spain. From T cells, B-cell-depleted T cells, or PBMCs came the material, which was cDNA or gDNA.

The CDR3 totals 19 residues. V lost 2 bases and J lost 0, with 20 bases in between. Germline values: CDR1 MNHEY, CDR2 SVGEGT. Profiled with immunoSEQ multiplex PCR; TCRdb holds only in-frame clones, not every one. The sample yields roughly 250,000 clones, around 87% seen once. Sequencing was performed on peripheral blood. The clonotype originates from a man aged 55 to 70 who had recovered from COVID-19. The rearrangement links TRBV6-2 or TRBV6-3 to TRBJ2-1; D perhaps matches TRBD2 (6 bases). The CDR3, as DNA: TGTGCCAGCAGTTACCCCTACACGGGACTCAAAAGCTCCTACAATGAGCAGTTCTTC. Protein product: CASSYPYTGLKSSYNEQFF.